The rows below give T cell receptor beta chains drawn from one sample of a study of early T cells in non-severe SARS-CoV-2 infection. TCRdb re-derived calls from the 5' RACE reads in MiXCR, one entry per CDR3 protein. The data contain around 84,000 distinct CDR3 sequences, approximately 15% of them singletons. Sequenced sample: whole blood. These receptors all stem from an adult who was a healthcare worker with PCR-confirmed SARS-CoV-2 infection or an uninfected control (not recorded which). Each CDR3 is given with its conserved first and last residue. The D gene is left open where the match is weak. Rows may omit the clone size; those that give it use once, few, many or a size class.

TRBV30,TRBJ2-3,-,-,TGTGCCTGGAGAAGGGGCGCTAGCACAGATACGCAGTATTTT,CAWRRGASTDTQYF
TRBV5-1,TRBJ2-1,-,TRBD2,TGCGCCAGCAGGGGTGCCGGGGGGTATGATGAGCAGTTCTTC,CASRGAGGYDEQFF
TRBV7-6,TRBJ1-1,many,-,TGTGCCAGCAGCGCCGGACGGTTGAACACTGAAGCTTTCTTT,CASSAGRLNTEAFF
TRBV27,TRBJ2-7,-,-,TGTGCCAGCAGTTTAAATTGGGGTGATTACGCCTACGAGCAGTACTTC,CASSLNWGDYAYEQYF
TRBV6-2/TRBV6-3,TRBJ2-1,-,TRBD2,TGTGCCAGCAGTTTCGATCGGACTAGCGCGAATGAGCAGTTCTTC,CASSFDRTSANEQFF
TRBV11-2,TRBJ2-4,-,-,TGTGCCAGCAGCTCGGGGACTGTTCTTCAGTACTTC,CASSSGTVLQYF
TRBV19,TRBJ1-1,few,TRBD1,TGTGCCAGTAGGTTCCGGGACAGGAACACTGAAGCTTTCTTT,CASRFRDRNTEAFF
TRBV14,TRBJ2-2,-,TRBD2,TGTGCCAGCAGCCCAGACCCTTACCGGACTAGCGGGAGGAAGAACACCGGGGAGCTGTTTTTT,CASSPDPYRTSGRKNTGELFF
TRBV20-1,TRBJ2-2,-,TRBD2,TGCAGTGTGACACCAGCGGGAGTGCACACCGGGGAGCTGTTTTTT,CSVTPAGVHTGELFF
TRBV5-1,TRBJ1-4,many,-,TGCGCCAGCAGCTTGGATCCAGGGCTGGCTGAAAAACTGTTTTTT,CASSLDPGLAEKLFF
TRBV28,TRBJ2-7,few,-,TGTGTCAGCAGTTTATTAGGGGCTGGCAGGAGCTCCTACGAGCAGTACTTC,CVSSLLGAGRSSYEQYF
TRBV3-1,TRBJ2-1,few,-,TGTGCCAGCAGACGGGCGCGTGAGTACAATGAGCAGTTCTTC,CASRRAREYNEQFF
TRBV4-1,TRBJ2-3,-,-,TGCGCCAGCAGCCTCACCGGGACCCGGTCTAAGGATACGCAGTATTTT,CASSLTGTRSKDTQYF
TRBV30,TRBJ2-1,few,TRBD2,TGTGCCTGGGGCCCCGGGCTAGCGGGCTATGAGCAGTTCTTC,CAWGPGLAGYEQFF
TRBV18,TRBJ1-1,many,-,TGTGCCAGCTCACCAGCGGTAGGAGTAACTGAAGCTTTCTTT,CASSPAVGVTEAFF
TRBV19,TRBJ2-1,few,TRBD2,TGTGCCAGCCTAGGACTAGCGGGATCCTACAATGAGCAGTTCTTC,CASLGLAGSYNEQFF
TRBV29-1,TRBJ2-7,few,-,TGCAGCGTTGATACAGGGAAAGGCCCGACCTACGAGCAGTACTTC,CSVDTGKGPTYEQYF
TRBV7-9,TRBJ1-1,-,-,TGTGCCAGCAGTAAATCTCTGAACACTGAAGCTTTCTTT,CASSKSLNTEAFF
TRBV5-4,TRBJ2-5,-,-,TGTGCCAGCAGCCGTCCGCCGGGATGGGAGACCCAGTACTTC,CASSRPPGWETQYF
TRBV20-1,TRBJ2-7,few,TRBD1,TGCAGTGCTAGAGATGGGGACAGGGCCTACGAGCAGTACTTC,CSARDGDRAYEQYF
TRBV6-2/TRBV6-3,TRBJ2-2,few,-,TGTGCCAGCAGCATTTTGGGGCTAGAGAACACCGGGGAGCTGTTTTTT,CASSILGLENTGELFF
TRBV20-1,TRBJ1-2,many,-,TGCAGTGCCGGAGGCTGGTTGGGCCGCCATGGCTATGGCTACACCTTC,CSAGGWLGRHGYGYTF
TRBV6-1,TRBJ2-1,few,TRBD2,TGTGCCAGCAGCACGGGACTAGAAGTCTATGAGCAGTTCTTC,CASSTGLEVYEQFF
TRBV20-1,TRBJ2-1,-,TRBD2,TGCAGTGCTAGTTCTAGCGGGAGTGTTGATGAGCAGTTCTTC,CSASSSGSVDEQFF
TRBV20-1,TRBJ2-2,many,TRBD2,TGCAGTGCTAGAGGGAGGCCTAGCGGGAGGGTCACCGGGGAGCTGTTTTTT,CSARGRPSGRVTGELFF
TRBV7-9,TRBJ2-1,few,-,TGTGCCAGCAGCCCTAAAGAGCGGAAGCAGTTCTTC,CASSPKERKQFF
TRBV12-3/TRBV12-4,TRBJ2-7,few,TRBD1,TGTGCCAGCAGTGGGGACAGGGGGTCCTACGAGCAGTACTTC,CASSGDRGSYEQYF
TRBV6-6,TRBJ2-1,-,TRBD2,TGTGCCAGCAGCGCCCCACCGCGGGAGGATTACAATGAGCAGTTCTTC,CASSAPPREDYNEQFF
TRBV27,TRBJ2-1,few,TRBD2,TGTGCGTGCGGGAGCTATGAGCAGTTCTTC,CACGSYEQFF
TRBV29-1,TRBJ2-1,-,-,TGCAGCGTTGTCATTTACAATGAGCAGTTCTTC,CSVVIYNEQFF
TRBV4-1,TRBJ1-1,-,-,TGCGCCAGCAGCCTCCAAGGAGGGAGCCTGAACACTGAAGCTTTCTTT,CASSLQGGSLNTEAFF
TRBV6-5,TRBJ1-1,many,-,TGTGCCAGCAGTTCTAGGGGGAAGAACACTGAAGCTTTCTTT,CASSSRGKNTEAFF
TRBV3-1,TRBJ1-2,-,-,TGTGCCAGCAGCCAAGGCGACTTCTATGGCTACACCTTC,CASSQGDFYGYTF
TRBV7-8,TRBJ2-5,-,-,TGTGCCAGCAGCTTAGTTCTAACTCCCGGGGCCCAGTACTTC,CASSLVLTPGAQYF
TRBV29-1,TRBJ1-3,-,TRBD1,TGCAGCGCCATCCCAGGGGGAGGAAACACCATATATTTT,CSAIPGGGNTIYF
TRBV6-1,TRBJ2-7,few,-,TGTGCCAGCAGTGAAGGACAGTTCTACGAGCAGTACTTC,CASSEGQFYEQYF
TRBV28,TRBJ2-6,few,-,TGTGCCAGCAGTTTTACCGGGGCCAACGTCCTGACTTTC,CASSFTGANVLTF
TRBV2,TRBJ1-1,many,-,TGTGCCAGCAGTGAACTTAGGGTCCCTGAAGCTTTCTTT,CASSELRVPEAFF
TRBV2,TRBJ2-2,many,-,TGTGCCAGCAGTGATGAGGGGCAGGTGAAGACCGGGGAGCTGTTTTTT,CASSDEGQVKTGELFF
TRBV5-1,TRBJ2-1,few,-,TGCGCCAGCAGCTTCCAAGGGGTTGAGCAGTTCTTC,CASSFQGVEQFF
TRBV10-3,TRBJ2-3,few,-,TGTGCCATCAGTCCGGACGCAACATACACAGATACGCAGTATTTT,CAISPDATYTDTQYF
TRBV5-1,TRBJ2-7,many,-,TGCGCCAGCAGCTCCAGGGTATTGACCTACGAGCAGTACTTC,CASSSRVLTYEQYF
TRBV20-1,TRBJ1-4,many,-,TGCAGTGCTAGAGATCATATCGGGGGAAATGAAAAACTGTTTTTT,CSARDHIGGNEKLFF
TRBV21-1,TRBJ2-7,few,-,TGTGCCAGCAGCAAAGGCTCTAGCGGGAGAATAAGAGGGAACTACGAGCAGTACTTC,CASSKGSSGRIRGNYEQYF
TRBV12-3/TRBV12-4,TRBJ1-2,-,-,TGTGCCAGCAGACGATCGATCGGCTACACCTTC,CASRRSIGYTF
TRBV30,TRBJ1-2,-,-,TGTGCCTGGAGTGTGAATGGACTCACCTATGGCTACACCTTC,CAWSVNGLTYGYTF
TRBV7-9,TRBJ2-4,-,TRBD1,TGTGCCAGCAGCCATGGACAGGGGCAAAACATTCAGTACTTC,CASSHGQGQNIQYF
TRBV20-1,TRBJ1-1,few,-,TGCAGTGCCACGGACCGACGGAACACTGAAGCTTTCTTT,CSATDRRNTEAFF
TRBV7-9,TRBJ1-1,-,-,TGTGCCAGCAGCTATAGTATGAACACTGAAGCTTTCTTT,CASSYSMNTEAFF